The clone carrying this TCR beta chain was detected ten times or more. Its cognate antigen is unknown. This entry belongs to a study of T-cell reconstitution after alpha-beta-depleted transplantation in children. Study-wide findings and caveats: Surviving recipient T cells and thymic progenitors accounted for the high day-60 TCRbeta diversity observed in some patients. About two months after transplant, alpha-beta T cells reportedly came from several hundred expanded graft clones. Newly generated T cells supplied most T-cell counts and diversity one year post-transplant.

Using unique molecular identifiers, the investigators prepared the TCRbeta library. TCRdb re-called the PCR reads through MiXCR, storing one row per CDR3 protein. This table has around 440,000 distinct CDR3 sequences, 8% to 11% appearing once. The TCR sequence derives from a child aged 2 to 15 with inherited bone marrow failure, due to receive a stem cell transplant. The sample was PBMCs, taken before TCRalphabeta/CD19-depleted stem cell transplant.

The CDR3 here is CASSQRTTGDETQYF. Here the CDR3 DNA reads TGCGCCAGCAGCCAAAGGACGACAGGGGACGAGACCCAGTACTTC. The chain has TRBV4-3 and TRBJ2-5, with 8 bases identical to TRBD1. Germline assignment: CDR1 LGHNA and CDR2 YSLEER. After removal of 2 bases from V and 5 bases from J, the junction contained 7 bases not matched to a gene. This CDR3 has 15 amino acids.